The 12 T cell receptor beta chains in this list originate from one sample, sequenced in a study of OX40 agonist ivuxolimab in advanced cancers. Generated by immunoSEQ multiplex PCR, the TCRdb table keeps only in-frame clones and is missing some. This table has fewer than 35,000 clones, more than 70% appearing once. Specimen: CD4+ or CD8+ T cells sorted from blood, collected in a trial of the OX40 agonist ivuxolimab. The receptors were sampled from an adult with an advanced solid tumor such as melanoma, head and neck, liver or kidney cancer.

A remark on this clone: The junction departs from germline at one end; a sequencing error may be responsible. The V gene is TRBV5-1, the J gene TRBJ2-5; a weak D match, TRBD2 (6 bases). Per germline, CDR1 SGHRS and CDR2 YFSETQ. The CDR3 covers 13 residues. CDR3 region: CASSRRTGESQYF. The DNA of the CDR3 is TGCGCCAGCAGCCGAAGGACGGGGGAGAGCCAGTACTTC.

The rearrangement joins TRBV6-6 to TRBJ1-3; maybe TRBD1 (6 bases). Trimming stripped 6 bases from V and 3 bases from J, with 12 bases between. This CDR3 spans 14 amino acids. Germline CDR1 and CDR2: MNHNY and SVGAGI (reference sequence). The CDR3 DNA follows: TGTGCCAGCAGCCGCAGGGGTTTTGGAAACACCATATATTTT. It is translated as CASSRRGFGNTIYF.

In nucleotides, the CDR3 is TGCGCCAGCAGCCCAGGGGGACAGGCGCCGTATGGCTACACCTTC. Its protein is CASSPGGQAPYGYTF. The J gene is TRBJ1-2, the V gene TRBV5-1; 8 bases agree with TRBD1. Per germline, CDR1 SGHRS and CDR2 YFSETQ. V was clipped by 4 bases and J by 5 bases; unmatched bases: 10. The CDR3 sequence is 15 residues long.

This clone was observed once. The chain recombines TRBV6-1 with TRBJ2-7, with 10 bases identical to TRBD1. Germline lookup yields CDR1 MNHNS and CDR2 SASEGT. Germline trimming cut 4 bases from V and 4 bases from J; bases unmatched to any gene: 4. The length of the CDR3 is 14 residues. The CDR3 is CASSGQGARYEQYF. The CDR3 DNA follows: TGTGCCAGCAGTGGACAGGGGGCGCGGTACGAGCAGTACTTC.

The chain combines TRBV6-5 with TRBJ2-2, with 8 bases identical to TRBD1. Germline V gene data show CDR1 as MNHEY and CDR2 as SVGAGI. CDR3 length: 14 amino acids. J gave up 4 bases and V 5 bases, and 3 bases lay outside the gene matches. In DNA, the CDR3 is TGTGCCAGCAGTCGGGACAGGTCCACCGGGGAGCTGTTTTTT. This encodes CASSRDRSTGELFF.

This clone showed up just a few times. V gene TRBV2 combines with J gene TRBJ2-2; 7 bases match TRBD1. J was trimmed by 14 bases and V by 2 bases; bases with no gene match: 5. Germline values: CDR1 SNHLY, CDR2 FYNNEI. The CDR3 runs to 12 residues. This CDR3 is CASSEWTGHLFF. The DNA for the CDR3 is TGTGCCAGCAGTGAATGGACAGGCCACCTGTTTTTT.

This clone was detected once. The genes are TRBV9 and TRBJ2-1; 14 bases map to TRBD2. This CDR3 region has 18 residues. With 4 bases clipped from V and 4 bases from J, the junction kept 10 bases outside the gene matches. Germline CDR1 SGDLS, CDR2 YYNGEE. The CDR3 DNA follows: TGTGCCAGCAGCCGGGCCTCCGGGACTAGCGGGGGTTACAATGAGCAGTTCTTC. It is translated as CASSRASGTSGGYNEQFF.

This chain uses TRBV6-1 with TRBJ2-1, with TRBD1 matching over 9 bases. This CDR3 has 18 amino acids. CDR1 is MNHNS and CDR2 is SASEGT in the germline V gene. V was clipped by 1 base and J by 2 bases; unmatched bases: 9. CDR3 nucleotides: TGTGCCAGCAGTGAAGAAGCTTACGGGACAGGGCCCTACAATGAGCAGTTCTTC. Its protein product is CASSEEAYGTGPYNEQFF.

This chain connects TRBV19 to TRBJ2-5; weak D call: TRBD2 (6 bases). This CDR3 spans 13 amino acids. CDR1 and CDR2 from the germline V gene are LNHDA and SQIVND (reference sequence). The V end was cut by 4 bases, the J end by 5 bases, with 11 bases between. The CDR3 region has the DNA TGTGCCAGTAGTACCGCGGGGTGGGAGACCCAGTACTTC. This codes for CASSTAGWETQYF.

The rearrangement uses TRBV2 and TRBJ2-5; the match to TRBD1 covers 10 bases. The CDR3 sequence is 14 residues long. Unmatched junction bases numbered 7, after V lost 7 bases and J lost 5 bases. Per the germline V gene, CDR1 is SNHLY and CDR2 is FYNNEI. This chain's CDR3 is CASTATGGGETQYF. DNA for the CDR3: TGTGCCAGCACCGCGACAGGGGGCGGTGAGACCCAGTACTTC.

The chain has TRBV5-1 and TRBJ2-1; D is undetermined. Germline V lookup: CDR1 SGHRS, CDR2 YFSETQ. CDR3 length: 15 amino acids. V was shortened by 0 bases and J by 6 bases, with 13 bases between the two germline ends. Written as DNA, the CDR3 is TGCGCCAGCAGCTTGGAATGGGGTGGTATCAATGAGCAGTTCTTC. Its translation is CASSLEWGGINEQFF.

The J gene is TRBJ1-5, the V gene TRBV27; 8 bases are shared with TRBD1. The CDR3 contains 18 residues. Germline V gives CDR1 MNHEY, CDR2 SMNVEV (reference sequence). V shed 5 bases, J shed 5 bases, and the junction held 17 bases outside the gene matches. The CDR3 DNA follows: TGTGCCAGCAGTCAATCCGGGACAGGACCCGGGCCGTATCAGCCCCAGCATTTT. This sequence encodes CASSQSGTGPGPYQPQHF.